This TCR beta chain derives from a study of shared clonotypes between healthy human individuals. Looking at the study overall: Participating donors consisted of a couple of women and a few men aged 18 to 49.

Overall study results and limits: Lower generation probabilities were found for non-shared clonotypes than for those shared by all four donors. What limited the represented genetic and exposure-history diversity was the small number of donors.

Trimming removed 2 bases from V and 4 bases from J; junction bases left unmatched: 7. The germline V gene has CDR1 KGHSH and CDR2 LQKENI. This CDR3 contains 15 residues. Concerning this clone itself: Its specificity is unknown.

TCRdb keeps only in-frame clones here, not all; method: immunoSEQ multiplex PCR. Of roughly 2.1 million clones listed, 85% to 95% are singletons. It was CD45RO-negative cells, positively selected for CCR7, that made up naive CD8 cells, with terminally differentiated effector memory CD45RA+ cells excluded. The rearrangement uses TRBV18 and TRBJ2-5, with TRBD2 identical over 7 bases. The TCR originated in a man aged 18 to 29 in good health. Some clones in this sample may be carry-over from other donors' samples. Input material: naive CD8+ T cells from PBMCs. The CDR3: CASSPGLRERETQYF. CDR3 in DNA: TGTGCCAGCTCACCAGGATTGCGGGAGAGAGAGACCCAGTACTTC.